This T cell receptor (beta chain) comes out of a study of human T cells and chemical hapten exposure. Looking at the study overall: Patients, a majority of them female, were diagnosed with alopecia areata, totalis or universalis.

TCRdb re-analysed the RACE reads in MiXCR, keeping a single row per CDR3 protein. The data hold over 75,000 distinct CDR3 sequences, with under 9% observed a single time. Time point given: patch test 1, 2 weeks after DPC sensitization. Noted treatment: therapeutic diphenylcyclopropenone sensitization with weekly scalp DPC. This clonotype was counted many times. CDR1 is SEHNR and CDR2 is FQNEAQ in the germline V gene (reference sequence). The junction had 8 bases not matched to a gene; V was cut back by 3 bases and J by 4 bases. CDR3 size: 15 residues. The clonotype comes from a woman in her thirties with alopecia areata. Some clones in this sample may be carry-over from other donors' samples. This chain uses TRBV7-9 with TRBJ2-5; 7 nucleotides match TRBD1. This sample comprised whole blood, obtained in connection with sensitization to the hapten diphenylcyclopropenone (DPC). CDR3 amino acids: CASSFTRQGRETQYF. The CDR3 coding sequence is TGTGCCAGCAGCTTCACTCGACAGGGTAGAGAGACCCAGTACTTC.